This note documents a single TCR beta chain sequence. These data come from a study of blood T cell repertoires in COVID-19. The overall study: Sources were T cells, B-cell-depleted T cells, or PBMCs; the material itself was cDNA or gDNA.

Germline V gene sequence: CDR1 LGHDT, CDR2 YNNKEL (reference sequence). V was cut by 1 base and J by 2 bases, with 10 bases left in between. The CDR3 runs 15 residues. Everyone who took part was roughly 18 to 89 years old, and they came from about 25 US areas. The table came from immunoSEQ multiplex PCR; TCRdb's copy has only in-frame clones and leaves some out. The sample shows some 350,000 clones, about 90% of them seen only once. The sequenced material came from PBMCs or T cells enriched from blood (not recorded which). This receptor was obtained from a woman aged 25 to 39 who had recovered from COVID-19. The chain recombines TRBV3-1 (or the pseudogene TRBV3-2) with TRBJ2-3; D not certain. In DNA, the CDR3 is TGTGCCAGCAGCCAAGGTAACTATCTCACAGATACGCAGTATTTT. This sequence encodes CASSQGNYLTDTQYF.